The present T cell receptor beta chain was sequenced within a study of blood T cells in healthy people across ages (dated by TCRdb to between 2014 and 2017). For the wider study: In model experiments, roughly one uniquely barcoded TCR beta cDNA molecule per two T cells was captured by template switching. Two additional independent replicas of 1 million unique cDNA reads from the same blood draw were analyzed for two donors (one aged 18 to 30 and one aged 80 or older). To avoid experimental bias, donors of different ages were distributed randomly across sequencing lanes. To track age-related changes in TCR beta repertoire diversity, the study relied on deep sequencing normalized with unique cDNA molecular identifiers. The donors were split into four age groups: young (average 16 years), middle-aged (about 40), aged (over 55) and long-lived (about 74). What the work shows at the level of the full study, not this receptor alone: Since profiling was done on bulk unsorted PBMCs, naive and antigen-experienced compartments could not be conclusively compared. Observed TCR beta diversity correlated strongly with the percentage of naive T cells measured by flow cytometry. Compared with the aged group, more naive CD4+ T cells, fewer expanded clones and increased TCR diversity were shown by the long-lived group, suggesting age selection. Estimates of total diversity based on one million sequenced T cells were considered lower bounds and underestimates. Because the CMV infection status of the donors was unknown, age-related changes in expanded clonotypes may potentially have been confounded. Observed TCR beta diversity per million T cells fell roughly linearly with age, and a significant reduction was already apparent by age around 44.

A few counts support this clonotype. Its recognized antigen is unknown. Base qualities are missing; no much larger clone stands one base away. Receptor libraries were prepared by 5' RACE. Sequenced using an Illumina HiSeq 2500. A second PCR of about 7 to 12 cycles was run with a J-beta primer mix and a sample-barcoded 5' primer. A unique molecular identifier was introduced onto each TCR beta cDNA molecule by a template-switch 5' adaptor carrying 12 random nucleotides. Each sample yielded at least 2.5 million CDR3-containing paired-end reads. The Mint cDNA synthesis kit, primed by a TRBC-specific oligonucleotide, was used to synthesize first-strand cDNA from all RNA. Following uracil-DNA glycosylase treatment, a first 18-cycle PCR with universal primers M1SS and BC2_uni_R was performed on all cDNA. Under the source paper's analysis protocol: For normalization, 1 million high-quality reads, each with a distinct molecular identifier, were randomly selected from each sample. Instead of being binned into consensus sequences, reads that shared molecular identifiers were thrown out. MiTCR, run with a Q25 quality threshold and the strictest error-elimination algorithm, handled CDR3 identification, clonotype clustering and error correction. Lower-bound total TCR beta diversity was estimated with a nonparametric unseen species model using Euler transformation. TCRdb reprocessing: public reads trimmed at Q25 with fastp, clones called with MiXCR, in-frame beta chains kept. Rows merge per CDR3 protein into single entries with the most common DNA and genes. The V and J calls here are based on TCRdb, not the publication. The sample includes approximately 1.5 million distinct CDR3 sequences, with 34% observed a single time. Of the sample, over 9% is held by the ten largest clones.

Deletion took 2 bases off V and 10 bases off J, with a span of 9 bases between the germline ends. From the germline V gene, CDR1 is SQVTM and CDR2 is ANQGSEA. The CDR3 holds 11 amino acids from the cysteine to the phenylalanine. Only CDR3 DNA remains: 33 bases, in frame from the first base. The approximately 41 donors, aged roughly 6 to 100 years, were systemically healthy Caucasian individuals from Russia. Each donor gave ten milliliters of peripheral blood, collected into EDTA-treated Vacutainer tubes. Ficoll-Paque density-gradient centrifugation was used to isolate PBMCs, with at least 6.5 million per sample. Total RNA, at least 6 micrograms per sample, was extracted from PBMCs with Trizol reagent. For every donor, flow cytometry on a PBMC aliquot measured the percentage of naive CD45RAhigh/CD27high T cells.

Sequenced sample: blood. The receptor comes from a woman aged 30 to 39 in good health. Recombination connected TRBV29-1 to TRBJ2-1; too little of a D gene remains to name it. The bases read TGCAGCGTTGAAATATATATAGAGCAGTTCTTC. This codes for CSVEIYIEQFF.